This T cell receptor (beta chain) was profiled in a study of identical twins (dated by TCRdb to 2015 to 2016). About the full investigation: The study deep-sequenced TCR alpha and beta repertoires from monozygotic twins, unrelated adults of various ages and cord blood to test whether fetal clonotypes persist. To rule out contamination, the twin experiments were replicated at different times with different library preparation protocols. General findings and caveats noted by the study authors: Because the same donors could not be followed over many years, the conclusions depended on cross-sectional statistical analysis. Compared with coincidental sharing between unrelated individuals, out-of-frame TCR alpha sequences shared between twins showed an excess of sequences with low generation probability. Out-of-frame TCR alpha sharing in monozygotic twins was systematically underestimated by recombination models, whereas sharing between unrelated individuals was in agreement with the recombination models. Abundant cord blood beta clonotypes carried fewer insertions; young adult naive repertoires showed a weaker similar trend, while memory repertoires showed none. Excess twin sharing in beta out-of-frame sequences was weaker because fewer shared sequences lowered the signal-to-noise ratio. Invariant T cells such as MAIT and iNKT could partly confound zero-insertion analyses, although diverse VJ usage argued against such confounding for most clonotypes.

The CDR3 spans 16 residues, from the cysteine through the phenylalanine. Just CDR3 DNA is preserved here, 48 bases in frame from base 1. V has 5 bases trimmed and J has 1 base trimmed; junction bases matching no gene number 6. Via the germline V gene, CDR1 is SGHDT and CDR2 YYEEEE. Every donor in the study was a healthy Caucasian. The twin cohort comprised three pairs of female monozygotic twins, all aged about 18 to 30 years. Peripheral blood mononuclear cells were the source from which RNA for the TCR libraries was isolated. On this clonotype itself: Its specific antigen is unknown. Per-nucleotide qualities are absent, and no much larger clonotype sits a single base away.

The library was prepared using 5' RACE. Sequencing took place on an Illumina HiSeq 2000. A universal primer binding site was added through template switching, and the final cDNA carried a unique molecular identifier so that TCR cDNA molecules could be counted accurately. Specific primers in the conserved constant-segment region were used to synthesize first-strand cDNA for TCR alpha and beta chains. To control for contamination, every cDNA library carried two barcodes: a SMART-Mk sample barcode plus Illumina barcodes. TruSeq adapter sequences and Illumina sample barcodes were added in two successive PCR steps. Sequencing of the TCR alpha and beta cDNA libraries was done on the Illumina HiSeq platform using custom primers. Per the original workflow: MiGEC processed the raw reads to extract unique molecular identifiers, while MiXCR was used to determine the CDR3 positions. For each individual, recombination models were inferred using an EM algorithm with the repgenHMM and IGoR tools. The analysis of shared clonotypes was done with the tcR package in R, with sharing normalized by the product of cloneset sizes. Out-of-frame nonproductive sequences were analyzed to study raw recombination free of thymic and clonal selection effects. TCRdb cleaned the public reads at Q25 with fastp, built clones with MiXCR and kept in-frame beta chains. Each entry merges the rows of one CDR3 protein and shows their most common DNA and genes. These V and J calls rely on TCRdb rather than the paper's analysis. For this sample there are some 500,000 distinct CDR3 sequences; 9.5% to 10% appear just once. The ten largest make up roughly 3% of the sample.

These data also formed part of another study, on yellow fever vaccine responses in identical twins. The second study's paper adds: According to the authors, the vaccine-induced T cell response in identical twins seemed to be partly convergent and partly specific to each individual. In the study, vaccine-responding T cell clones were precisely tracked in identical twins.

Material: PBMCs. Here the chain combines TRBV5-6 and TRBJ1-4, with 9 bases matching TRBD1. This TCR derives from a woman aged 18-30 years in good health. At the DNA level, the sequence is TGTGCCAGCAGTCTCCCGGGACAGGGAACTAATGAAAAACTGTTTTTT. This is translated as CASSLPGQGTNEKLFF.